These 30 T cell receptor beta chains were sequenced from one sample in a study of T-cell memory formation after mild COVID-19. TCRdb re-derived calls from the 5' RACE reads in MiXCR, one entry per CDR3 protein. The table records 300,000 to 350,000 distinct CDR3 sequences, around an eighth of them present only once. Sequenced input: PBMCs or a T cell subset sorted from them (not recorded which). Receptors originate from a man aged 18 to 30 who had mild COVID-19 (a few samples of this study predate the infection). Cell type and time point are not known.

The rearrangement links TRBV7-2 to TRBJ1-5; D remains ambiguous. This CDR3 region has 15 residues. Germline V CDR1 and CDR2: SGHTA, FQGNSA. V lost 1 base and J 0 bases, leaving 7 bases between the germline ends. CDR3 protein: CASSLVPNSNQPQHF. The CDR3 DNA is TGTGCCAGCAGCTTAGTCCCAAATAGCAATCAGCCCCAGCATTTT.

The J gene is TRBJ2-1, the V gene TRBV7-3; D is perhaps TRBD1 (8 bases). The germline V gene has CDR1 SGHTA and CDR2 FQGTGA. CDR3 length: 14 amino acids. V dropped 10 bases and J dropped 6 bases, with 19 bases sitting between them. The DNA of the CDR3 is TGTGCCATTCCCACAGGGGGGGTTCTCAATGAGCAGTTCTTC. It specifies CAIPTGGVLNEQFF.

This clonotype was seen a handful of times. The CDR3 reads CASTPPGRQETQYF. The CDR3 region has the DNA TGTGCCAGCACTCCTCCCGGGCGGCAGGAGACCCAGTACTTC. The genes are TRBV6-5 and TRBJ2-5; D remains ambiguous. V lost 7 bases to trimming and J lost 5 bases, with 17 bases between them. Germline-derived CDR1 and CDR2 are MNHEY and SVGAGI. CDR3 length: 14 amino acids.

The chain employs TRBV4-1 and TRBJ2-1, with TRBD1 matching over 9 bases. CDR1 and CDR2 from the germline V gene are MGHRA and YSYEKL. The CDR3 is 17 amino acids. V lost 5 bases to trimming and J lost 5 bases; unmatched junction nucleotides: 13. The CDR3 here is CASSTLYRGQGNNEQFF. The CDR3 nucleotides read TGCGCCAGCAGCACCCTTTATAGGGGACAGGGCAACAATGAGCAGTTCTTC.

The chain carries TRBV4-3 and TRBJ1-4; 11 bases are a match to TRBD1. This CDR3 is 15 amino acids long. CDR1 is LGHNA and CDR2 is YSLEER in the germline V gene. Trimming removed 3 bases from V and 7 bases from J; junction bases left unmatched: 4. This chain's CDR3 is CASSHAGTGGEKLFF. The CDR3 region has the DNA TGCGCCAGCAGCCACGCCGGGACAGGGGGTGAAAAACTGTTTTTT.

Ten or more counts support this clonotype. As DNA, the CDR3 is TGTGCCAGCAGCCTGGGGGGGGAGTTCTATGGCTACACCTTC. Translating gives CASSLGGEFYGYTF. The genes are TRBV7-2 and TRBJ1-2, with D possibly matching TRBD1 (5 bases). The CDR3 consists of 14 residues. V was trimmed by 5 bases and J by 4 bases, leaving 14 bases between them. Germline V gene lookup returns CDR1 SGHTA and CDR2 FQGNSA.

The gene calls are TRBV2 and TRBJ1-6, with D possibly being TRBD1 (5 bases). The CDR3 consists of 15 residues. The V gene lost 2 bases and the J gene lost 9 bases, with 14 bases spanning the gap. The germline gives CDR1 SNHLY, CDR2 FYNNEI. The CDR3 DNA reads TGTGCCAGCAGTGAAATCTCCAGGGCCAGTTCACCCCTCCACTTT. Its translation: CASSEISRASSPLHF.

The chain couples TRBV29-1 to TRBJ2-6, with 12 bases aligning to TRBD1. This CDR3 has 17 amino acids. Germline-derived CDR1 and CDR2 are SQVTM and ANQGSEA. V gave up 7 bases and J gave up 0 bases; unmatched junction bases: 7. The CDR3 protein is CSALGQGAFSGANVLTF. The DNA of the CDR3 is TGCAGCGCGCTGGGACAGGGGGCCTTCTCTGGGGCCAACGTCCTGACTTTC.

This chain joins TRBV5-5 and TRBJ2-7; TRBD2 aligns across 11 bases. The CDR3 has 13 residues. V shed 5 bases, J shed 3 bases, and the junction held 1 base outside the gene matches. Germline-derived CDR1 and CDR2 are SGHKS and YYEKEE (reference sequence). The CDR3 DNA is TGTGCCAGCAGACTAGCGGGGGACTACGAGCAGTACGTC. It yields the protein CASRLAGDYEQYV.

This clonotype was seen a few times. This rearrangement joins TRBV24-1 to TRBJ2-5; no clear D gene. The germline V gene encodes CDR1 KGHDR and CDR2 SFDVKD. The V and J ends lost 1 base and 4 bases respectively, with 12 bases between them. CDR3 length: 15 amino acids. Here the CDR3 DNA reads TGTGCCACCAGTGATTTTTATTGGGGATCAGAGACCCAGTACTTC. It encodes CATSDFYWGSETQYF.

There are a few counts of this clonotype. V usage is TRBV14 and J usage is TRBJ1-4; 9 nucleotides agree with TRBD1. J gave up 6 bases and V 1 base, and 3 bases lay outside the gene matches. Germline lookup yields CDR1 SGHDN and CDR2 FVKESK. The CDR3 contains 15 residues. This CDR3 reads CASSQVRDRDEKLFF. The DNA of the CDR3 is TGTGCCAGCAGCCAAGTACGGGACAGGGATGAAAAACTGTTTTTT. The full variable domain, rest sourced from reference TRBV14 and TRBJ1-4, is EAGVTQFPSHSVIEKGQTVTLRCDPISGHDNLYWYRRVMGKEIKFLLHFVKESKQDESGMPNNRFLAERTGGTYSTLKVQPAELEDSGVYFCASSQVRDRDEKLFFGSGTQLSVL.

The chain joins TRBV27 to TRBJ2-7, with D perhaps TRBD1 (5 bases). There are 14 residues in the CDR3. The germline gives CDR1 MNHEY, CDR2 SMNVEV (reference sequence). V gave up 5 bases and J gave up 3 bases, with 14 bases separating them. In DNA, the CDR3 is TGTGCCAGCAGTACTAACAGGAATCTCTACGAGCAGTACGTC. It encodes CASSTNRNLYEQYV.

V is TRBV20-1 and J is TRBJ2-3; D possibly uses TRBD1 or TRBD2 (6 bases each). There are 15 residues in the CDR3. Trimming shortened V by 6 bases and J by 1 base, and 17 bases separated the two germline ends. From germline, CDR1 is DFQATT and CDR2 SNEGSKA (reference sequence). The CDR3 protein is CSAPSPRGRTDTQYF. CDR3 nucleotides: TGCAGTGCCCCCTCCCCTCGGGGGCGCACAGATACGCAGTATTTT.

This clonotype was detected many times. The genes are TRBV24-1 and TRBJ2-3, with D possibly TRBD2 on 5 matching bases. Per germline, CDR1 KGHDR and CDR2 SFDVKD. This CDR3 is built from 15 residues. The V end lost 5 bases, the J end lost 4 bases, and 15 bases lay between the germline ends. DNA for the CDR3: TGTGCCACCAGTGGCCCTTACCCGGGGTCAGATACGCAGTATTTT. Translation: CATSGPYPGSDTQYF.

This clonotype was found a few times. The CDR3 reads CASSLNKRGDIQYF. CDR3 bases: TGTGCCAGCAGTTTAAATAAGCGGGGCGACATTCAGTACTTC. The chain uses TRBV27 and TRBJ2-4; 7 nucleotides match TRBD2. The germline V gene encodes CDR1 MNHEY and CDR2 SMNVEV (reference sequence). V lost 2 bases, J lost 8 bases, and 6 bases stayed unmatched. The CDR3 length is 14 residues.

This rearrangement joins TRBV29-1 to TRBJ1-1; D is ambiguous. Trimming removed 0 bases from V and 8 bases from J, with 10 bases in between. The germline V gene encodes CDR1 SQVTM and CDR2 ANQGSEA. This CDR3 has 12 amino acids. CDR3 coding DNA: TGCAGCGTTGAAGATCTTGGAGCCGAAGCTTTCTTT. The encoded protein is CSVEDLGAEAFF.

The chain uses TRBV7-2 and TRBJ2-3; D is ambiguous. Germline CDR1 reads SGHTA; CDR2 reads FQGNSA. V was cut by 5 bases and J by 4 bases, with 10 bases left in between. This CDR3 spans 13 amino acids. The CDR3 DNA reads TGTGCCAGCAGCGTCGACTGGTCAGATACGCAGTATTTT. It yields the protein CASSVDWSDTQYF.

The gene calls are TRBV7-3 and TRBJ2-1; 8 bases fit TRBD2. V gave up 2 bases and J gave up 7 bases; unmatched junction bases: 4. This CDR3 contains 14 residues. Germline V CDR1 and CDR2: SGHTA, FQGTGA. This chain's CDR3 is CASSLPGGWNEQFF. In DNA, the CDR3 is TGTGCCAGCAGCTTACCGGGGGGGTGGAATGAGCAGTTCTTC. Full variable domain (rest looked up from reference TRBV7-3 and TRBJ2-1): GAGVSQTPSNKVTEKGKYVELRCDPISGHTALYWYRQSLGQGPEFLIYFQGTGAADDSGLPNDRFFAVRPEGSVSTLKIQRTERGDSAVYLCASSLPGGWNEQFFGPGTRLTVL.

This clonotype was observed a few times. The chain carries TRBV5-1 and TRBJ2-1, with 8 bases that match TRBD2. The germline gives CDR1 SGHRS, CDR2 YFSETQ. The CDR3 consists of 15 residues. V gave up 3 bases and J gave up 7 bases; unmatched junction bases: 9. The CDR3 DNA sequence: TGCGCCAGCAGCTCCCAGCGGGGGAGAGCAAATGAGCAGTTCTTC. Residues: CASSSQRGRANEQFF.

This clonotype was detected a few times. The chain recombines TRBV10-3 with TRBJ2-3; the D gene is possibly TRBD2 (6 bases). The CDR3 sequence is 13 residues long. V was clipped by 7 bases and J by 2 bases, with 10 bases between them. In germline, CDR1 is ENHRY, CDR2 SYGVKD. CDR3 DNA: TGTGCCATCATGAGCGGGCTCACAGATACGCAGTATTTT. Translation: CAIMSGLTDTQYF.

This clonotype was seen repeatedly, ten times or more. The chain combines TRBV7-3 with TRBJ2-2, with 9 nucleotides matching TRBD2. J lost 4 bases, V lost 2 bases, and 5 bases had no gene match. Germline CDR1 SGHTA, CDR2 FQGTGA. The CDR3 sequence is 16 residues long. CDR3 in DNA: TGTGCCAGCAGCTTAGTAGGAGCGGGGGGCACCGGGGAGCTGTTTTTT. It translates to CASSLVGAGGTGELFF.

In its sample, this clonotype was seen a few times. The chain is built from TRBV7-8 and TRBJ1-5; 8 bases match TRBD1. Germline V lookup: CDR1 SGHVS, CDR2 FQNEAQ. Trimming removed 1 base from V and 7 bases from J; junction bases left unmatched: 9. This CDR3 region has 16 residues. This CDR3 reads CASSLGPGQAGQPQHF. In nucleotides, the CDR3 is TGTGCCAGCAGCTTAGGTCCGGGACAGGCTGGCCAGCCCCAGCATTTT.

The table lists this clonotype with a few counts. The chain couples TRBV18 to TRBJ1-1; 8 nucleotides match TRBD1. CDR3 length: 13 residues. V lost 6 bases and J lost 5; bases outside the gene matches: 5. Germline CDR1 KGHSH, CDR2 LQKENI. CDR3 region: CASSVDRETEAFF. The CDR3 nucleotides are TGTGCCAGCTCCGTGGACAGGGAAACTGAAGCTTTCTTT.

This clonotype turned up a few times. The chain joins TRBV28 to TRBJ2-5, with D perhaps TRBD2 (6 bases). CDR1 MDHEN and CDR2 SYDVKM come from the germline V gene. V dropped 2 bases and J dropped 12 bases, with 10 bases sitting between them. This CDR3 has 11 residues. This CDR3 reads CASSLGGSKYF. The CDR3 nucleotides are TGTGCCAGCAGTTTAGGGGGGTCGAAGTACTTC.

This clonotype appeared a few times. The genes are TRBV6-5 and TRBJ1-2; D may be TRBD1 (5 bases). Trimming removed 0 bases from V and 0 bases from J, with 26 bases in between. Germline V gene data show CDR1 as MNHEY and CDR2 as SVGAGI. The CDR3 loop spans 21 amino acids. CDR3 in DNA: TGTGCCAGCAGTTACTCGACCCCGGGGCTCGGCCGATTAGAAGCTAACTATGGCTACACCTTC. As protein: CASSYSTPGLGRLEANYGYTF.

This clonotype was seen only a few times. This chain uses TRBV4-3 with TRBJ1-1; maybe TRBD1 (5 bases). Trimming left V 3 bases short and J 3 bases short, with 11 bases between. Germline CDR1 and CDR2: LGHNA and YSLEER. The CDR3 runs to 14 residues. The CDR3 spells CASSHPDRYTEAFF. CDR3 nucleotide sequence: TGCGCCAGCAGCCATCCCGACAGATACACTGAAGCTTTCTTT.

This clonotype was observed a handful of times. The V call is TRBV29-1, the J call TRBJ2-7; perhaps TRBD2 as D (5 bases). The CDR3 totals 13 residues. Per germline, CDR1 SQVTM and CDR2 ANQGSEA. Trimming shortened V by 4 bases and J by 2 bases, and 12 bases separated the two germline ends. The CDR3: CSVGGSLTYEQYF. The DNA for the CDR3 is TGCAGCGTTGGAGGGTCTCTGACCTACGAGCAGTACTTC.

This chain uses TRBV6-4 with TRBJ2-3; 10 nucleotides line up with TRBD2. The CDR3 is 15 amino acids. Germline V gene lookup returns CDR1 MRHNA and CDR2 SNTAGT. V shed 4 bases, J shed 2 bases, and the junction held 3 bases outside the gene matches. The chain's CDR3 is CASSASGGATDTQYF. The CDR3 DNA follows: TGTGCCAGCAGTGCGAGCGGGGGGGCCACAGATACGCAGTATTTT.

CDR3 sequence: CASSPLTGADQPQHF. CDR3 nucleotide sequence: TGCGCCAGCAGCCCCTTGACAGGAGCTGATCAGCCCCAGCATTTT. The chain carries TRBV4-1 and TRBJ1-5, with a tentative D call TRBD1 (6 bases). With 4 bases removed from V and 5 bases from J, the gap between germline ends came to 15 bases. Germline CDR1 reads MGHRA; CDR2 reads YSYEKL. This CDR3 is built from 15 residues.

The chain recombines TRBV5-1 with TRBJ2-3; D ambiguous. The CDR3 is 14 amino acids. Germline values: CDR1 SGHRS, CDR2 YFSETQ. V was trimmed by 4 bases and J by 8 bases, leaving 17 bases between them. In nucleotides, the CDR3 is TGCGCCAGCAGCCCCTCGCGAAGAACTGGTACGCAGTATTTT. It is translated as CASSPSRRTGTQYF.